Below, 17 T cell receptor beta chains from the same sample are listed, as sequenced in a study of blood T cell repertoires in COVID-19. Profiling relied on immunoSEQ multiplex PCR, and the TCRdb table lists in-frame clones only, not all of them. The sample gives roughly 90,000 clones, around four fifths of which show up once; around 3.7% is in the top ten. The sample comprised peripheral blood. The receptors derive from a man aged 50 to 60 with acute or convalescent COVID-19.

The chain uses TRBV10-1 and TRBJ2-7; a weak D match, TRBD2 (7 bases). Germline V gene sequence: CDR1 WNHNN, CDR2 SYGVQD (reference sequence). The V and J ends lost 2 bases and 5 bases respectively, with 16 bases between them. The length of the CDR3 is 15 residues. The CDR3 sequence is CASSEARGASDEQYF. The CDR3 bases are TGCGCCAGCAGTGAGGCCCGGGGGGCTAGCGACGAGCAGTACTTC.

The chain uses TRBV29-1 and TRBJ2-7; no firm D call. Per germline, CDR1 SQVTM and CDR2 ANQGSEA. This CDR3 has 15 residues. Trimming pared 2 bases from V and 0 bases from J, leaving 14 bases between. The DNA for the CDR3 is TGCAGCGTTGAATCCCCAAACAAGTCCTCCTACGAGCAGTACTTC. It encodes CSVESPNKSSYEQYF.

V and J are TRBV24-1 and TRBJ2-1; 10 bases are shared with TRBD1. This CDR3 has 15 amino acids. Germline V lookup: CDR1 KGHDR, CDR2 SFDVKD. V was pared by 4 bases and J by 8 bases, with 7 bases of the junction left unmatched. CDR3 sequence: CATSDPGTGDHEQFF. Here the CDR3 DNA reads TGTGCCACCAGTGACCCCGGGACAGGGGACCATGAGCAGTTCTTC.

This clone was seen just once. J is TRBJ1-4 and V is TRBV6-1; no clear D. The CDR3 runs to 15 residues. V was clipped by 3 bases and J by 10 bases, with 18 bases between them. Germline V gene lookup returns CDR1 MNHNS and CDR2 SASEGT. The CDR3 sequence is CASSDIRGVSAKLFF. The CDR3 DNA reads TGTGCCAGCAGTGACATTCGGGGAGTGTCTGCAAAACTGTTTTTT.

CDR3 coding DNA: TGTGCCAGCAGCATTCCCGGGACTAGCGGGCTAAGGAACGAGCAGTACTTC. Amino acids: CASSIPGTSGLRNEQYF. V and J are TRBV7-2 and TRBJ2-7, with 12 bases identical to TRBD2. Trimming at V came to 5 bases and at J to 5 bases, leaving 13 bases not matched to a gene. This CDR3 has 17 amino acids. CDR1 and CDR2 from the germline V gene are SGHTA and FQGNSA.

This chain links TRBV7-9 with TRBJ2-5, with D tentatively TRBD2 (5 bases). Germline V gene sequence: CDR1 SEHNR, CDR2 FQNEAQ (reference sequence). CDR3 size: 15 residues. V lost 5 bases to trimming and J lost 5 bases, with 18 bases between them. In nucleotides, the CDR3 is TGTGCCAGCAGCCCCGGACGGGGTTTAGGGGAGACCCAGTACTTC. This codes for CASSPGRGLGETQYF.

The V call is TRBV6-6, the J call TRBJ1-1, with 9 bases fitting TRBD1. From germline, CDR1 is MNHNY and CDR2 SVGAGI (reference sequence). This CDR3 comprises 18 residues. V gave up 5 bases and J gave up 3 bases; unmatched junction bases: 16. CDR3 amino acids: CASSHTPGQGRTDTEAFF. The CDR3 bases are TGTGCCAGCAGTCACACCCCGGGACAGGGTAGGACGGACACTGAAGCTTTCTTT.

The chain links TRBV10-1 to TRBJ2-5, with TRBD2 matching over 11 bases. In germline, CDR1 is WNHNN, CDR2 SYGVQD (reference sequence). The V segment lost 5 bases and the J segment 4 bases; nucleotides outside the gene matches: 12. CDR3 size: 17 residues. The CDR3 bases are TGCGCCAGCAGTAGCCCGCAGATAGCGGGGGGGGGAGAGACCCAGTACTTC. Amino acids: CASSSPQIAGGGETQYF.

This chain links TRBV6-5 with TRBJ1-2, with D unresolved. The V gene lost 6 bases and the J gene lost 0 bases, with 8 bases spanning the gap. CDR1 MNHEY and CDR2 SVGAGI come from the germline V gene. The CDR3 is 13 amino acids. CDR3: CASRNGANYGYTF. CDR3 DNA sequence: TGTGCCAGCAGAAACGGGGCTAACTATGGCTACACCTTC.

In its sample, this clone was seen once. The chain combines TRBV27 with TRBJ2-5; 9 bases line up with TRBD2. The CDR3 totals 17 residues. V lost 8 bases, J lost 5 bases, and 18 bases stayed unmatched. Germline CDR1 MNHEY, CDR2 SMNVEV (reference sequence). In nucleotides, the CDR3 is TGTGCCAGCCGGACACGGGGAGGGGGAGCGGGAGGTGAGACCCAGTACTTC. This gives the protein CASRTRGGGAGGETQYF.

This CDR3 is CASSQDPAGNNSPLHF. CDR3 sequence (DNA): TGTGCCAGCAGCCAAGATCCGGCGGGGAATAATTCACCCCTCCACTTT. The chain is built from TRBV4-2 and TRBJ1-6; D is ambiguous. Trimming shortened V by 0 bases and J by 5 bases, and 11 bases separated the two germline ends. The CDR3 spans 16 residues. Germline lookup yields CDR1 LGHNA and CDR2 YNFKEQ.

This rearrangement joins TRBV5-1 to TRBJ2-1; TRBD2 aligns across 10 bases. This CDR3 is built from 17 residues. V lost 3 bases, J lost 0 bases, and 6 bases stayed unmatched. Germline CDR1 reads SGHRS; CDR2 reads YFSETQ. The chain's CDR3 is CASSSSSGGSSYNEQFF. The CDR3 DNA is TGCGCCAGCAGCTCGTCTAGCGGGGGCAGCTCCTACAATGAGCAGTTCTTC.

The genes are TRBV18 and TRBJ1-4; D is perhaps TRBD1 (6 bases). Germline CDR1 is KGHSH and CDR2 is LQKENI. Trimming cost V 4 bases and J 8 bases, with 14 bases left between them. The CDR3 spans 14 residues. The CDR3 region has the DNA TGTGCCAGCTCACAACAGGGCGGACGGGAAAAACTGTTTTTT. Its translation is CASSQQGGREKLFF.

The chain recombines TRBV15 with TRBJ2-1; 12 bases line up with TRBD2. After removal of 5 bases from V and 7 bases from J, the junction contained 9 bases not matched to a gene. Germline-derived CDR1 and CDR2 are LNHNV and YYDKDF (reference sequence). This CDR3 is 16 amino acids long. This chain's CDR3 is CATSGVTSGGMNEQFF. As DNA, the CDR3 is TGTGCCACCAGCGGAGTAACTAGCGGGGGGATGAATGAGCAGTTCTTC. Drawing the rest from reference TRBV15 and TRBJ2-1, the complete variable domain is DAMVIQNPRYQVTQFGKPVTLSCSQTLNHNVMYWYQQKSSQAPKLLFHYYDKDFNNEADTPDNFQSRRPNTSFCFLDIRSPGLGDTAMYLCATSGVTSGGMNEQFFGPGTRLTVL.

J is TRBJ1-2 and V is TRBV7-2, with TRBD1 identical over 7 bases. The CDR3 has 14 residues. Trimming at V came to 3 bases and at J to 5 bases, leaving 6 bases not matched to a gene. Germline V CDR1 and CDR2: SGHTA, FQGNSA. The CDR3 region has the DNA TGTGCCAGCAGCTTTACTTCAGGGGGTTATGGCTACACCTTC. Residues: CASSFTSGGYGYTF.

The genes are TRBV3-1 (or the pseudogene TRBV3-2) and TRBJ1-5; D is unclear. The germline V gene has CDR1 LGHDT and CDR2 YNNKEL (reference sequence). The V end lost 1 base, the J end lost 7 bases, and 14 bases lay between the germline ends. This CDR3 contains 15 residues. CDR3: CASSQGNGVRQPQHF. Written as DNA, the CDR3 is TGTGCCAGCAGCCAAGGCAACGGAGTGAGACAGCCCCAGCATTTT.

CDR3 region: CASSLYGTGLPYEQYF. The CDR3 DNA reads TGTGCCAGCAGTTTATACGGGACAGGGCTTCCCTACGAGCAGTACTTC. V gene TRBV27 combines with J gene TRBJ2-7; 9 positions agree with TRBD1. The CDR3 has 16 amino acids. V was clipped by 1 base and J by 2 bases; unmatched bases: 6. Germline V gene sequence: CDR1 MNHEY, CDR2 SMNVEV (reference sequence).